This note documents a single T cell receptor (beta chain) sequence. This sample is part of a study of blood T cell repertoires in COVID-19. Study-level background: COVID-19 samples from acute and convalescent phases originated in the United States, Italy and Spain.

Sequenced by immunoSEQ multiplex PCR; TCRdb stores in-frame clones only, minus some. Here the sample spans about 49,000 clones, about 90% being singletons. The germline V gene has CDR1 SGHVS and CDR2 FQNEAQ. V lost 5 bases and J lost 3, with 16 bases in between. The CDR3 sequence is 15 residues long. This clonotype originated in a man of 80 years or more with acute or convalescent COVID-19. What was sequenced was peripheral blood. V usage is TRBV7-8 and J usage is TRBJ2-5; perhaps TRBD2 as D (6 bases). CDR3 bases: TGTGCCAGCAGCGCAATCCTAGCGACAAAAGAGACCCAGTACTTC. It codes for CASSAILATKETQYF.